The 6 T cell receptor beta chains reported below all come from one sample, sequenced in a study of CD8 T cells in ankylosing spondylitis. For these receptors, no antigen is known. TCRdb analysed the 5' RACE reads with MiXCR anew, one entry per CDR3 protein. The profile shows roughly 670,000 distinct CDR3 sequences, 15% to 20% of them singletons. Study results and limitations: Apparently characteristic of ankylosing spondylitis blood was a TCR beta motif (roughly 8 highly homologous variants).

The specimen was blood, either unsorted or a sorted T cell fraction (not recorded which). These TCRs come from a male donor with ankylosing spondylitis.

This clonotype was picked up many times. J is TRBJ2-1 and V is TRBV29-1; tentatively, D is TRBD1 (6 bases). The V end lost 6 bases, the J end lost 6 bases, and 12 bases lay between the germline ends. CDR1 is SQVTM, CDR2 ANQGSEA, per germline. CDR3 length equals 12 residues. The CDR3 reads CSVGVTGNEQFF. The CDR3 coding sequence is TGCAGCGTGGGGGTGACAGGCAATGAGCAGTTCTTC.

This clonotype was seen only once. The chain uses TRBV12-3 or TRBV12-4 and TRBJ2-5, with a weak D call TRBD1 (5 bases). This CDR3 is 15 amino acids long. V lost 1 base and J 1 base, leaving 10 bases between the germline ends. In DNA, the CDR3 is TGTGCCAGCAGTTTAGGACAGTACCTCCAAGAGACCCAGTACTTC. Its translation: CASSLGQYLQETQYF.

This clonotype was observed a few times. The rearrangement uses TRBV2 and TRBJ1-2, with D uncertain. From germline, CDR1 is SNHLY and CDR2 FYNNEI. The CDR3 extends over 12 amino acids. Between the trimmed V and J ends, which lost 7 bases and 6 bases, there was a span of 12 bases. The chain's CDR3 is CASNGEADGYTF. The CDR3 coding sequence is TGTGCCAGCAACGGGGAAGCGGATGGCTACACCTTC. The whole variable domain, filled in from reference TRBV2 and TRBJ1-2, reads EPEVTQTPSHQVTQMGQEVILRCVPISNHLYFYWYRQILGQKVEFLVSFYNNEISEKSEIFDDQFSVERPDGSNFTLKIRSTKLEDSAMYFCASNGEADGYTFGSGTRLTVV.

The chain couples TRBV10-1 to TRBJ2-7, with 9 bases identical to TRBD2. Germline assignment: CDR1 WNHNN and CDR2 SYGVQD (reference sequence). The CDR3 has 16 residues. With 7 bases clipped from V and 6 bases from J, the junction kept 16 bases outside the gene matches. The CDR3 nucleotides read TGCGCCAGCACCCAGTCTCGGTGTCTAGCGGGGCGCGAGCAGTACTTC. As protein: CASTQSRCLAGREQYF.

This clonotype appeared many times. The CDR3 nucleotides are TGTGCCAGCAGTTCCGGGGGCGGGAGGACTACAGAGACCCAGTACTTC. It specifies CASSSGGGRTTETQYF. V and J are TRBV12-3 or TRBV12-4 and TRBJ2-5; 8 nucleotides align to TRBD2. J was trimmed by 4 bases and V by 4 bases; bases with no gene match: 11. The CDR3 has 16 amino acids.

This clonotype came up many times. This rearrangement joins TRBV29-1 to TRBJ2-5, with no clear D. Looked up from germline, CDR1 is SQVTM and CDR2 is ANQGSEA. With 6 bases removed from V and 4 bases from J, the gap between germline ends came to 12 bases. CDR3 length: 12 residues. CDR3 in DNA: TGCAGCGTAAACCCTTCCCCAGAGACCCAGTACTTC. Its protein is CSVNPSPETQYF.